This TCR beta chain was observed in a study of vaccination and CD4 T cells after COVID-19. Study as a whole: Each enrolled participant received a two-dose regimen of either BNT162b2 or mRNA-1273 vaccine. Findings of the study overall: Spike mono-reactivity was found in 304 of 307 vaccine-specific clones from convalescent patients. Of the reactive clones in convalescent patients, a median about 90% showed up only post-vaccination.

Germline values: CDR1 LNHDA, CDR2 SQIVND (reference sequence). The CDR3 has 15 amino acids. V gave up 0 bases and J gave up 11 bases, with 16 bases separating them. Treatment meaning: approximately nine-day PBMC culture with coronavirus spike peptide pools or control peptides (ViraFEST assay). The Oncomine TCR Beta short-read assay was what sequenced the DNA obtained from cultured CD4+ T cells. One entry per CDR3 protein, called by TCRdb with MiXCR from the PCR reads. The sample holds 7,500 to 8,000 distinct CDR3 sequences, roughly 65% seen once. A few counts support this clonotype. Its antigen is as yet unknown.

The sample was CD4+ T cells from blood, cultured in vitro. This chain links TRBV19 with TRBJ1-4; no clear D gene. This clonotype was obtained from a human donor who had recovered from COVID-19. CDR3 sequence (DNA): TGTGCCAGTAGTATAGATCCACAGTCAGTTGACAAACTGTTTTTT. This sequence encodes CASSIDPQSVDKLFF.